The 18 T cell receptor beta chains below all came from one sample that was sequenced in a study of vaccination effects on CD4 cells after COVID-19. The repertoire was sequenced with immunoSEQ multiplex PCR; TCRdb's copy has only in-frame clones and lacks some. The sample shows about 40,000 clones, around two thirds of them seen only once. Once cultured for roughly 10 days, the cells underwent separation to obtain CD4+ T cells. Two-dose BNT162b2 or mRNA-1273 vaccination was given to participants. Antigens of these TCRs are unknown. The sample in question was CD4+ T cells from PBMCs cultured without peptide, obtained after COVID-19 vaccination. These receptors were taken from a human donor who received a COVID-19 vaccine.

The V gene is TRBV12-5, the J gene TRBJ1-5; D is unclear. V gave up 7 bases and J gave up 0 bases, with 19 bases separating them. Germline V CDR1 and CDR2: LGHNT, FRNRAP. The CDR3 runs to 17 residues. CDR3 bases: TGTGCTAGTGCCGCCTCGGACGGAGAATATAGCAATCAGCCCCAGCATTTT. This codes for CASAASDGEYSNQPQHF.

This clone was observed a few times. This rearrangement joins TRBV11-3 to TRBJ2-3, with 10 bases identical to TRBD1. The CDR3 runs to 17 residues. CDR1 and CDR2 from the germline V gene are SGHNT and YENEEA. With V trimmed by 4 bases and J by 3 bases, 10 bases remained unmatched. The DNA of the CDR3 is TGTGCCAGCAGCTCCGGGACAGGGGAATGGGCGACAGATACGCAGTATTTT. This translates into CASSSGTGEWATDTQYF.

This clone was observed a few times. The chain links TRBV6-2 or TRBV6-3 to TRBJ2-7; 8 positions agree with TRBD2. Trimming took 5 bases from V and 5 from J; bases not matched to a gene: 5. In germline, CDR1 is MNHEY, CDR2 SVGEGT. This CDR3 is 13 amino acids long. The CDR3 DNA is TGTGCCAGCAGTGACAGGCGGGGGGACGAGCAGTACTTC. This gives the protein CASSDRRGDEQYF.

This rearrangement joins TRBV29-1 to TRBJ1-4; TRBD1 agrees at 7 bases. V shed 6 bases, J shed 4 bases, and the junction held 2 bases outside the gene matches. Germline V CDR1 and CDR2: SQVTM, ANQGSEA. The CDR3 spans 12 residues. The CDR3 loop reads CSVGDSNEKLFF. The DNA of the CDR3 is TGCAGCGTAGGGGACAGTAATGAAAAACTGTTTTTT.

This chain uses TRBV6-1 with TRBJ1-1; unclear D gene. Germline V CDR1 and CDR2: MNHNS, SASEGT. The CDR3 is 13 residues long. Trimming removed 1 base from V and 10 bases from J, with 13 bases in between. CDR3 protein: CASSEVQKARAFF. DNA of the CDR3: TGTGCCAGCAGTGAAGTACAGAAGGCTAGAGCTTTCTTT.

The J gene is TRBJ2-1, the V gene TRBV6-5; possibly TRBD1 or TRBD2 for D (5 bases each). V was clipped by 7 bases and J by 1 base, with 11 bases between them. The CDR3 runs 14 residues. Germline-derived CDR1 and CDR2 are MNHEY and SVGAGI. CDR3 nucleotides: TGTGCCAGCATCCGGGACGGATCCTACAATGAGCAGTTCTTC. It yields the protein CASIRDGSYNEQFF.

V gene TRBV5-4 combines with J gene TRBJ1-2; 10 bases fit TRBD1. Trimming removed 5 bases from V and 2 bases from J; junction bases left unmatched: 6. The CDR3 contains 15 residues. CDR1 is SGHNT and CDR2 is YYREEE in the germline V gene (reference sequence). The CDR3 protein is CASSQRGQGNYGYTF. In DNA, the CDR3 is TGTGCCAGCAGTCAACGGGGACAGGGGAACTATGGCTACACCTTC.

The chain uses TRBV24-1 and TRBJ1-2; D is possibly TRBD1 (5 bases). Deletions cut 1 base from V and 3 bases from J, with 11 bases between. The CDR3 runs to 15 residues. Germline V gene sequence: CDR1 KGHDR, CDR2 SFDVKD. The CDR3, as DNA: TGTGCCACCAGTGATTTTTCGGGGGGGGACTATGGCTACACCTTC. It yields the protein CATSDFSGGDYGYTF.

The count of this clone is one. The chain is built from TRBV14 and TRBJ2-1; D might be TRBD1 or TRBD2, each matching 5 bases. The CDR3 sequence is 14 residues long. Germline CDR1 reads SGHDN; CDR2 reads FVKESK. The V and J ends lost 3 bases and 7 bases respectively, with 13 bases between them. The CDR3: CASSHNLGENEQFF. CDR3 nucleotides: TGTGCCAGCAGCCACAATTTGGGGGAAAATGAGCAGTTCTTC. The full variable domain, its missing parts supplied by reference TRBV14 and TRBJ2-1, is EAGVTQFPSHSVIEKGQTVTLRCDPISGHDNLYWYRRVMGKEIKFLLHFVKESKQDESGMPNNRFLAERTGGTYSTLKVQPAELEDSGVYFCASSHNLGENEQFFGPGTRLTVL.

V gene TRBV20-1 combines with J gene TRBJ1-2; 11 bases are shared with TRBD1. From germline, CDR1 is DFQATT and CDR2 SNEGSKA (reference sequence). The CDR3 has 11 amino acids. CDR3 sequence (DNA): TGCAGCGGGACAGGGGGCTATGGCTACACCTTC. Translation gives CSGTGGYGYTF.

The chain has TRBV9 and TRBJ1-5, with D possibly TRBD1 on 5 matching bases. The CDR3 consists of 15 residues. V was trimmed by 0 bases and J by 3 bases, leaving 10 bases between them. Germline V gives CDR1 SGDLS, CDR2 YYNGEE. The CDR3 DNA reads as TGTGCCAGCAGCGTAGGTTCAGGGAACAATCAGCCCCAGCATTTT. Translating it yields CASSVGSGNNQPQHF.

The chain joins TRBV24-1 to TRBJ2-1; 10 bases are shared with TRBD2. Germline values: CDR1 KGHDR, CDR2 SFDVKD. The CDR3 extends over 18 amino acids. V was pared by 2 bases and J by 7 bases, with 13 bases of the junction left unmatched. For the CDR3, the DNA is TGTGCCACCAGTGATTCCGGGCCAAGCGGGAGGGCCCAGAATGAGCAGTTCTTC. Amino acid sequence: CATSDSGPSGRAQNEQFF.

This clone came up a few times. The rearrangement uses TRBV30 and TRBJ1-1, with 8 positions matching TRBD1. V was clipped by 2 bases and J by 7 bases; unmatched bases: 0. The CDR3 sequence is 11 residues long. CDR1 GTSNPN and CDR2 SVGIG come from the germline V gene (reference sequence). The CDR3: CAWSTGGEAFF. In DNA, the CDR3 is TGTGCCTGGAGTACAGGGGGTGAAGCTTTCTTT. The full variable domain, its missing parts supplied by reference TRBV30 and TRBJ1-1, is SQTIHQWPATLVQPVGSPLSLECTVEGTSNPNLYWYRQAAGRGLQLLFYSVGIGQISSEVPQNLSASRPQDRQFILSSKKLLLSDSGFYLCAWSTGGEAFFGQGTRLTVV.

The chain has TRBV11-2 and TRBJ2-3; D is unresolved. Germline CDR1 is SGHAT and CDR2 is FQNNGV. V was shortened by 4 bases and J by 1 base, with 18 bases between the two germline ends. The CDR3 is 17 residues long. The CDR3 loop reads CASSSIRFGWRTDTQYF. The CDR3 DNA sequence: TGTGCCAGCAGCTCAATCCGATTCGGGTGGCGCACAGATACGCAGTATTTT. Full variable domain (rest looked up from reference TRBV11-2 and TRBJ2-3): EAGVAQSPRYKIIEKRQSVAFWCNPISGHATLYWYQQILGQGPKLLIQFQNNGVVDDSQLPKDRFSAERLKGVDSTLKIQPAKLEDSAVYLCASSSIRFGWRTDTQYFGPGTRLTVL.

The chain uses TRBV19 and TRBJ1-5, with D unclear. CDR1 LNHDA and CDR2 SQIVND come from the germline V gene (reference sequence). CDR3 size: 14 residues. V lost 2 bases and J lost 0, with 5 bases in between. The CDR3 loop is CASSIFDSNQPQHF. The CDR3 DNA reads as TGTGCCAGTAGTATATTTGATAGCAATCAGCCCCAGCATTTT.

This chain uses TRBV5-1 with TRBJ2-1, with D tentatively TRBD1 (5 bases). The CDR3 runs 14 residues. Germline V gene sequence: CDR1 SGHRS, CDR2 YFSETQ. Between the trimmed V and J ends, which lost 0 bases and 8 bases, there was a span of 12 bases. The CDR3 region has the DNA TGCGCCAGCAGCTTGGAGGCAGGGTTTCATGAGCAGTTCTTC. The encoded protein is CASSLEAGFHEQFF.

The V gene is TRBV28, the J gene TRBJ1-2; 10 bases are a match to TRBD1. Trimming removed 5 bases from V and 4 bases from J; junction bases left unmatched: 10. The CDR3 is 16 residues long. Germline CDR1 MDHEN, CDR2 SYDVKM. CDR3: CASSPASDRGLYGYTF. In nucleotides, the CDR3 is TGTGCCAGCAGTCCAGCTAGCGACAGGGGGCTCTATGGCTACACCTTC.

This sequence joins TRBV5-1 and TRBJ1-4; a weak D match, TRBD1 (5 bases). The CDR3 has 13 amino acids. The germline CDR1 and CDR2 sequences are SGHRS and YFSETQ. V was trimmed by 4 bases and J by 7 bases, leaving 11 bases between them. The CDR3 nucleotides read TGCGCCAGCAGCCTTAGACAGTTTGAAAAACTGTTTTTT. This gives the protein CASSLRQFEKLFF.